What follows is one TCR beta chain and its context. Its antigen is undetermined. The data derive from a study of response to subunit inactivated influenza vaccine. Findings and limits, study-wide: The authors offered the suggestion that each seasonal influenza vaccination recruits few new T cells.

TCRdb processed the RT-PCR reads anew with MiXCR; each CDR3 protein has one entry. Counted here are around 530,000 distinct CDR3 sequences, about 15% occurring once; the ten biggest clones make up over 2.5%. The CDR3 loop spans 15 amino acids. The V gene lost 6 bases and the J gene lost 2 bases, with 16 bases spanning the gap. This receptor was identified in a man between 50 and 75 years old who received an inactivated influenza vaccine. The sequencing here drew on CD4+ T cells sorted from PBMCs, taken around 25 months after vaccination. This chain connects TRBV12-3 or TRBV12-4 to TRBJ2-5, with a weak D call TRBD2 (6 bases). CDR3 in amino acids: CASSFLGGPQETQYF. CDR3 DNA: TGTGCCAGCAGCTTCCTGGGGGGACCACAAGAGACCCAGTACTTC.